The 19 T cell receptor beta chains below come from one sample, sequenced in a study of T cells in localized non-small cell lung cancer. The assay was immunoSEQ multiplex PCR, and TCRdb's table has in-frame clones only and misses some. The sample yields tens of thousands of clones, around 86% seen once. This sample comprised peripheral blood, obtained before any cancer treatment. All receptors derive from a male donor at least 60 years old with stage III lung adenocarcinoma.

CDR3 sequence: CASSQSGQGGTEAFF. The CDR3 bases are TGTGCCAGCTCACAAAGTGGACAGGGTGGCACTGAAGCTTTCTTT. V usage is TRBV18 and J usage is TRBJ1-1; TRBD1 matches at 8 bases. The V gene's germline CDR1 is KGHSH and CDR2 LQKENI. V dropped 4 bases and J dropped 4; count of bases not matched to a gene: 8. The CDR3 is made up of 15 amino acids. Full variable domain (remainder filled in from reference TRBV18 and TRBJ1-1): NAGVMQNPRHLVRRRGQEARLRCSPMKGHSHVYWYRQLPEEGLKFMVYLQKENIIDESGMPKERFSAEFPKEGPSILRIQQVVRGDSAAYFCASSQSGQGGTEAFFGQGTRLTVV.

The chain has TRBV2 and TRBJ2-7; D ambiguous. The V end was cut by 5 bases, the J end by 3 bases, with 5 bases between. The CDR3 is made up of 11 amino acids. Germline CDR1 reads SNHLY; CDR2 reads FYNNEI. CDR3 sequence reads: CASSRNYEQYF. CDR3 sequence (DNA): TGTGCCAGCAGTAGAAACTACGAGCAGTACTTC.

This clone was seen just once. J is TRBJ1-6 and V is TRBV5-1; TRBD1 might be the D (6 bases). CDR1 SGHRS and CDR2 YFSETQ come from the germline V gene. Trimming removed 2 bases at V and 7 bases at J, with 25 bases between. This CDR3 has 19 amino acids. CDR3 in amino acids: CASSLINRNNRDGNSPLHF. The CDR3 region has the DNA TGCGCCAGCAGCTTAATAAACCGAAACAACAGGGACGGCAATTCACCCCTCCACTTT.

The chain couples TRBV5-4 to TRBJ2-7; D gene ambiguous. The V and J ends lost 0 bases and 2 bases respectively, with 9 bases between them. The CDR3 loop spans 14 amino acids. Germline V CDR1 and CDR2: SGHNT, YYREEE (reference sequence). For the CDR3, the DNA is TGTGCCAGCAGCTTGGGGATCAACCCCTACGAGCAGTACTTC. This translates into CASSLGINPYEQYF.

This clone occurred once. The rearrangement links TRBV15 to TRBJ2-3; D gene ambiguous. The CDR3 is 15 amino acids. Germline V lookup: CDR1 LNHNV, CDR2 YYDKDF (reference sequence). Between the trimmed V and J ends, which lost 1 base and 0 bases, there was a span of 8 bases. CDR3 nucleotides: TGTGCCACCAGCAGAGTTGCTACTAGCACAGATACGCAGTATTTT. This gives the protein CATSRVATSTDTQYF.

This chain uses TRBV6-5 with TRBJ2-1; tentatively, D is TRBD1 (5 bases). There are 15 residues in the CDR3. The germline V gene has CDR1 MNHEY and CDR2 SVGAGI. The ends were cut back, 8 bases at V and 2 bases at J, with 16 bases in the middle. In nucleotides, the CDR3 is TGTGCCAGCCAAGGGGTCCCTCCAGCCTACAATGAGCAGTTCTTC. It encodes CASQGVPPAYNEQFF.

The chain couples TRBV5-6 to TRBJ1-2; D unclear. V was trimmed by 4 bases and J by 1 base, leaving 5 bases between them. CDR1 SGHDT and CDR2 YYEEEE come from the germline V gene. The CDR3 consists of 12 residues. The chain's CDR3 is CASSPHNYGYTF. DNA of the CDR3: TGTGCCAGCAGCCCTCATAACTATGGCTACACCTTC.

The chain employs TRBV27 and TRBJ2-7; D perhaps matches TRBD1 (6 bases). Germline CDR1 is MNHEY and CDR2 is SMNVEV (reference sequence). This CDR3 is 14 amino acids long. V lost 5 bases and J 3 bases, leaving 14 bases between the germline ends. The CDR3 is CASSQQGSYYEQYF. The CDR3 nucleotides read TGTGCCAGCAGTCAACAGGGAAGTTACTACGAGCAGTACTTC.

This chain uses TRBV20-1 with TRBJ1-5, with D hard to call. Germline V gene lookup returns CDR1 DFQATT and CDR2 SNEGSKA (reference sequence). V lost 3 bases to trimming and J lost 6 bases, with 6 bases between them. The CDR3 has 11 residues. CDR3: CSASGGQPQHF. The DNA of the CDR3 is TGCAGTGCTAGTGGTGGTCAGCCCCAGCATTTT.

This clone was picked up a small number of times. The CDR3 is CASSRDRDSLTDTQYF. CDR3 in DNA: TGCGCCAGCAGCCGAGACCGGGACAGCCTCACAGATACGCAGTATTTT. This chain links TRBV5-1 with TRBJ2-3, with 7 bases matching TRBD1. The germline V gene has CDR1 SGHRS and CDR2 YFSETQ. The CDR3 is 16 residues long. V was clipped by 4 bases and J by 2 bases; unmatched bases: 10.

CDR3 coding DNA: TGTGCCAGCAGTGAAGCGCGGGGTCTAGACGAGCAGTACTTC. This sequence encodes CASSEARGLDEQYF. The chain links TRBV6-1 to TRBJ2-7, with D possibly TRBD2 on 6 matching bases. V was cut by 0 bases and J by 5 bases, with 11 bases left in between. The CDR3 extends over 14 amino acids. Germline assignment: CDR1 MNHNS and CDR2 SASEGT.

This chain joins TRBV5-4 and TRBJ2-3; D may be TRBD1 (5 bases). Per the germline V gene, CDR1 is SGHNT and CDR2 is YYREEE (reference sequence). The CDR3 spans 16 residues. Trimming took 1 base from V and 0 from J, leaving 12 bases between them. The chain's CDR3 is CASSLSDRRSTDTQYF. CDR3 DNA: TGTGCCAGCAGCTTGTCCGACAGACGAAGCACAGATACGCAGTATTTT. The complete variable domain, with remaining parts taken from reference TRBV5-4 and TRBJ2-3, reads ETGVTQSPTHLIKTRGQQVTLRCSSQSGHNTVSWYQQALGQGPQFIFQYYREEENGRGNFPPRFSGLQFPNYSSELNVNALELDDSALYLCASSLSDRRSTDTQYFGPGTRLTVL.

This sequence joins TRBV25-1 and TRBJ2-5; a weak D match, TRBD1 (6 bases). The CDR3 extends over 15 amino acids. Trimming removed 2 bases at V and 4 bases at J, with 14 bases between. The V gene's germline CDR1 is MGHDK and CDR2 SYGVNS. CDR3 amino acids: CASSEGRQVGETQYF. CDR3 sequence (DNA): TGTGCCAGCAGTGAAGGAAGACAGGTGGGAGAGACCCAGTACTTC.

The J gene is TRBJ1-5, the V gene TRBV5-1, with D perhaps matching TRBD1 (5 bases). Germline V CDR1 and CDR2: SGHRS, YFSETQ. V lost 4 bases and J 7 bases, leaving 12 bases between the germline ends. This CDR3 has 13 residues. Here the CDR3 DNA reads TGCGCCAGCAGCGAGGGTCCAGGGCAGCCCCAGCATTTT. As protein: CASSEGPGQPQHF.

The gene calls are TRBV4-2 and TRBJ1-5; perhaps TRBD1 as D (5 bases). The CDR3 loop spans 15 amino acids. CDR1 and CDR2 (germline): LGHNA, YNFKEQ. Trimming shortened V by 0 bases and J by 4 bases, and 10 bases separated the two germline ends. As DNA, the CDR3 is TGTGCCAGCAGCCAAGAGGAGGGACTTAATCAGCCCCAGCATTTT. This encodes CASSQEEGLNQPQHF.

V is TRBV7-9 and J is TRBJ1-2; no clear D gene. Germline V gene sequence: CDR1 SEHNR, CDR2 FQNEAQ (reference sequence). V dropped 2 bases and J dropped 8 bases, with 9 bases sitting between them. The CDR3 runs 12 residues. The CDR3 bases are TGTGCCAGCAGCTTATTCTTGGACGGCTACACCTTC. It is translated as CASSLFLDGYTF.

The chain links TRBV10-3 to TRBJ1-1; 8 bases are a match to TRBD1. The CDR3 totals 17 residues. Germline V lookup: CDR1 ENHRY, CDR2 SYGVKD. V shed 8 bases, J shed 4 bases, and the junction held 18 bases outside the gene matches. In DNA, the CDR3 is TGTGCCATCGGGCCCGGTAGCTCGGACAGGGTTAGCACTGAAGCTTTCTTT. Protein product: CAIGPGSSDRVSTEAFF.

This chain joins TRBV6-1 and TRBJ2-3; TRBD2 aligns across 12 bases. Germline CDR1 is MNHNS and CDR2 is SASEGT. The CDR3 covers 15 residues. V lost 4 bases to trimming and J lost 8 bases; unmatched junction nucleotides: 7. CDR3 nucleotide sequence: TGTGCCAGCAGTGCGACTAGCGGGAGAAGCGTTACGCAGTATTTT. Residues: CASSATSGRSVTQYF.

This clone showed up just a few times. The chain links TRBV29-1 to TRBJ1-1; D possibly corresponds to TRBD1 (5 bases). V lost 7 bases and J lost 6, with 15 bases in between. Per the germline V gene, CDR1 is SQVTM and CDR2 is ANQGSEA. The CDR3 totals 12 residues. CDR3 region: CSASAWGAEAFF. The CDR3 nucleotides read TGCAGCGCCAGTGCTTGGGGGGCTGAAGCTTTCTTT.